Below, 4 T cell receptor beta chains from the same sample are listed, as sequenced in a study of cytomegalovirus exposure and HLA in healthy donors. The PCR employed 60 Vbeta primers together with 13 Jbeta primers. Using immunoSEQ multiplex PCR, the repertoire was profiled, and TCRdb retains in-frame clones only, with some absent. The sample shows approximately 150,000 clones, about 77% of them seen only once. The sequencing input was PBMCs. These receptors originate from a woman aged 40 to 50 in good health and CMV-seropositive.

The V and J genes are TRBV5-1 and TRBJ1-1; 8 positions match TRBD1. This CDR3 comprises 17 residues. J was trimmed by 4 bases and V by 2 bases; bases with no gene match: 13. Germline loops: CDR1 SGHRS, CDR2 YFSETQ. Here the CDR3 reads CASSFSTVQGALTEAFF. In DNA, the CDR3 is TGCGCCAGCAGCTTCTCAACCGTGCAGGGGGCGCTCACTGAAGCTTTCTTT.

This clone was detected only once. DNA of the CDR3: TGTGCCAGCAGCAAAGCTGGTCTGGCGGGGGCCACAGATACGCAGTATTTT. Encoded protein: CASSKAGLAGATDTQYF. This chain uses TRBV21-1 with TRBJ2-3; the DNA was not used to check the table's D call, TRBD2. TRBV21-1 is a pseudogene locus. The CDR3 consists of 17 residues.

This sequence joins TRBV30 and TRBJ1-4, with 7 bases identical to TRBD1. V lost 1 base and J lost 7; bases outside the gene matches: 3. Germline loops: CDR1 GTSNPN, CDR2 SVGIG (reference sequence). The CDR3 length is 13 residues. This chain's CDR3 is CAWSGQGGEKLFF. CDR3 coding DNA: TGTGCCTGGAGTGGACAGGGTGGTGAAAAACTGTTTTTT.

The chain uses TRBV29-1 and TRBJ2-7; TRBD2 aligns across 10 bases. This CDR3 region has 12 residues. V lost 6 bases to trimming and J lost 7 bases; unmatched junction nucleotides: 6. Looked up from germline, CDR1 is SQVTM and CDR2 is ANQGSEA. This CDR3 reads CSVASGSREQYF. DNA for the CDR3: TGCAGCGTGGCTAGCGGGAGTAGGGAGCAGTACTTC.